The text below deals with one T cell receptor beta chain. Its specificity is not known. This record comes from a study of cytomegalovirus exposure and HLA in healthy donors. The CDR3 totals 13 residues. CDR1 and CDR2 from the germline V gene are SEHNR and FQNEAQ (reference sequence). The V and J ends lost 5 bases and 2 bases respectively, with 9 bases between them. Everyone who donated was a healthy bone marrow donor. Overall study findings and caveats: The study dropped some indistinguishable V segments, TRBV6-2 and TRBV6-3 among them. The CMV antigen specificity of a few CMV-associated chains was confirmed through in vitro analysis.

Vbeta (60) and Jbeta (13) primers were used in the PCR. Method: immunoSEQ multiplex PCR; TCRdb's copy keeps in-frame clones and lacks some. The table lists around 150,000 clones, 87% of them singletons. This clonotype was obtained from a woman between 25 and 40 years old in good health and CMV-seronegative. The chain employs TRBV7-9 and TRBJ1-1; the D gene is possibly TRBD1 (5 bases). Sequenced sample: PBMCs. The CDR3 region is CASSMTANTEAFF. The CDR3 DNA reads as TGTGCCAGCAGCATGACAGCTAACACTGAAGCTTTCTTT.